This record looks at one T cell receptor (beta chain) sequence and its context. The protocol was immunoSEQ multiplex PCR, while the TCRdb copy is restricted to in-frame clones and leaves out a portion. The sample shows about 130,000 clones, around 88% of them seen only once. This entry is derived from a study of blood T cell repertoires in COVID-19. With 3 bases clipped from V and 2 bases from J, the junction kept 4 bases outside the gene matches. The CDR3 has 15 amino acids. Per germline, CDR1 KGHSH and CDR2 LQKENI. The sequenced sample was peripheral blood. The V gene is TRBV18, the J gene TRBJ1-2; TRBD1 aligns across 9 bases. This clonotype originated in a woman between 50 and 59 years old who had recovered from COVID-19. In DNA, the CDR3 is TGTGCCAGCTCACCTATGGGGACAGGGAACTATGGCTACACCTTC. Translated: CASSPMGTGNYGYTF.